What follows describes a single T cell receptor (beta chain). No antigen is known for it. This entry belongs to a study of post-analysis software for immune sequencing data. Study-wide context: Relapsing-remitting, secondary progressive and progressive-relapsing multiple sclerosis courses were included.

Unique molecular identifiers were carried by the TCR beta cDNA libraries. Input amounts of 1 to 10 million T cells were used. These gave roughly 0.5 million cDNA molecules, so each molecule approximated one T cell. TCRdb ran MiXCR on the PCR reads and lists one entry per CDR3 protein. The repertoire includes 650,000 to 850,000 distinct CDR3 sequences, 46% of them detected once, and roughly 4.9% sits in the top ten. This CDR3 spans 14 amino acids. V shed 4 bases, J shed 4 bases, and the junction held 4 bases outside the gene matches. The germline V gene encodes CDR1 SGHTA and CDR2 FQGTGA. Study-wide findings and caveats: Multiple sclerosis patients showed significantly lower normalized Chao1 diversity than controls did. Comparison of patients with controls showed five TRBV segments more frequent in patients, TRBV5-6, TRBV5-1 and TRBV20-1 among them. F measure grouped same-batch samples tightly together.

Sequenced sample: blood. The rearrangement links TRBV7-3 to TRBJ2-3; TRBD2 matches at 8 bases. The source is a girl between 5 and 17 years old with multiple sclerosis. The CDR3: CASSSAGAADTQYF. The CDR3 coding sequence is TGTGCCAGCAGCTCAGCGGGAGCCGCAGATACGCAGTATTTT.